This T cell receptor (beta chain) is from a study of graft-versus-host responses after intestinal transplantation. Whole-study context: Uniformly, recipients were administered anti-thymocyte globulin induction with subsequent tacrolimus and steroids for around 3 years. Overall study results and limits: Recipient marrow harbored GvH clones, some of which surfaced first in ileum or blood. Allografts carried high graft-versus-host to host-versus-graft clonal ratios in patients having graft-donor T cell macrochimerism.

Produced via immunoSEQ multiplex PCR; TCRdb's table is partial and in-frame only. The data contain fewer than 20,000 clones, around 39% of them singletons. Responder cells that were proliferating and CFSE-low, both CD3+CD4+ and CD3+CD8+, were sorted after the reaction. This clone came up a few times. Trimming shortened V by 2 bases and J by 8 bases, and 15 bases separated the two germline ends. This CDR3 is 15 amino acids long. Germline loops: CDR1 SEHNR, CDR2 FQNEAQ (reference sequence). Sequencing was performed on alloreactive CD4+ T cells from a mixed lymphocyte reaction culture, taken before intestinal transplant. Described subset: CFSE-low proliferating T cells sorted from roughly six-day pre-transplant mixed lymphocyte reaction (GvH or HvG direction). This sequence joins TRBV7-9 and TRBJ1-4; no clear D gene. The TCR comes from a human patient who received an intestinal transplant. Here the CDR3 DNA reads TGTGCCAGCAGCTTAAGTAACCGACTCACCGAAAAACTGTTTTTT. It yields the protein CASSLSNRLTEKLFF.